This TCR beta chain was identified in a study of OX40 agonist ivuxolimab in advanced cancers. Study-wide results and caveats: Antigen specificity was not determined for the expanded peripheral T cells. Some patients who did not respond also had low normalized T-cell clonal expansion. CD4+ T cells averaged fewer expanded clones than CD8+ T cells.

Sequencing used immunoSEQ multiplex PCR; TCRdb keeps in-frame clones, though not all of them. In the table there are about 50,000 clones, approximately 90% of which are singletons. The CDR3 length is 15 residues. Between the trimmed V and J ends, which lost 4 bases and 0 bases, there was a span of 13 bases. Germline assignment: CDR1 MGHDK and CDR2 SYGVNS. As concerns this clone: Its antigen remains unidentified.

This receptor was identified in an adult with an advanced solid tumor such as melanoma, head and neck, liver or kidney cancer. The sample consisted of CD4+ or CD8+ T cells sorted from blood, taken in a trial of the OX40 agonist ivuxolimab. This chain connects TRBV25-1 to TRBJ2-7; TRBD2 might be the D (5 bases). The CDR3 DNA follows: TGTGCCAGCAGTGTCGGACTCCACGCCTCCTACGAGCAGTACTTC. It yields the protein CASSVGLHASYEQYF.